This is a list of T cell receptor beta chains from one sample in a study of CD8 T cells in Susac syndrome. MiXCR, run by TCRdb on the immunoSEQ multiplex PCR reads, gives a single entry per CDR3 protein. The sample holds roughly 110,000 distinct CDR3 sequences, approximately 94% seen once. The specimen sequenced was CD8+ T cells from PBMCs. These receptors came from a human donor with Susac syndrome. Both conserved end residues are part of each CDR3. D genes are given only for firm matches. The size of a clone is reported for some rows only, either as once, few or many, or as a class for expanded clones.

d_call: TRBD2
clone_size: .
j_call: TRBJ2-3
v_call: TRBV6-1
cdr3_aa: CASSETVAREADTQYF
cdr3_nt: TGTGCCAGCAGTGAAACAGTGGCACGGGAGGCAGATACGCAGTATTTT

d_call: TRBD1
clone_size: .
j_call: TRBJ2-7
v_call: TRBV4-1
cdr3_aa: CASSQEFGTGFDEQYF
cdr3_nt: TGCGCCAGCAGCCAAGAATTCGGGACAGGGTTTGACGAGCAGTACTTC

d_call: TRBD1
clone_size: .
j_call: TRBJ1-5
v_call: TRBV13
cdr3_aa: CASSLSRGGVEERPQHF
cdr3_nt: TGTGCCAGCAGCCTCAGCAGGGGGGGGGTGGAGGAACGGCCCCAGCATTTT

d_call: .
clone_size: once
j_call: TRBJ2-1
v_call: TRBV12-3/TRBV12-4
cdr3_aa: CASSLSGGYLTGQFF
cdr3_nt: TGTGCCAGCAGTTTATCGGGCGGCTACCTTACGGGGCAGTTCTTC

d_call: .
clone_size: .
j_call: TRBJ2-7
v_call: TRBV3-1
cdr3_aa: CASSQEIDRRSTYEQYF
cdr3_nt: TGTGCCAGCAGCCAAGAAATCGACAGGAGGTCAACCTACGAGCAGTACTTC

d_call: TRBD2
clone_size: .
j_call: TRBJ2-4
v_call: TRBV5-1
cdr3_aa: CASSYRTSGDNIQYF
cdr3_nt: TGCGCCAGCAGCTACCGGACTAGCGGGGATAACATTCAGTACTTC

d_call: TRBD2
clone_size: .
j_call: TRBJ2-1
v_call: TRBV7-9
cdr3_aa: CASSDRTSSSYNEQFF
cdr3_nt: TGTGCCAGCAGCGACCGGACTAGTTCGTCCTACAATGAGCAGTTCTTC

d_call: .
clone_size: .
j_call: TRBJ1-3
v_call: TRBV9
cdr3_aa: CASGSNLDF
cdr3_nt: TGTGCCAGCGGTAGCAACTTGGATTTT

d_call: .
clone_size: .
j_call: TRBJ2-5
v_call: TRBV7-9
cdr3_aa: CASSLKGVRVTDQETQYF
cdr3_nt: TGTGCCAGCAGCTTAAAGGGAGTTAGGGTAACGGACCAAGAGACCCAGTACTTC

d_call: TRBD2
clone_size: .
j_call: TRBJ2-1
v_call: TRBV18
cdr3_aa: CASSLSSGGNEQFF
cdr3_nt: TGTGCCAGCTCACTTTCTAGCGGGGGGAATGAGCAGTTCTTC

d_call: .
clone_size: .
j_call: TRBJ2-1
v_call: TRBV27
cdr3_aa: CASSFWWGPENEQFF
cdr3_nt: TGTGCCAGCAGTTTTTGGTGGGGGCCTGAAAATGAGCAGTTCTTC

d_call: .
clone_size: .
j_call: TRBJ1-2
v_call: TRBV2
cdr3_aa: CASSEDATAYGYTF
cdr3_nt: TGTGCCAGCAGTGAAGATGCGACAGCCTATGGCTACACCTTC

d_call: .
clone_size: .
j_call: TRBJ2-2
v_call: TRBV3-1
cdr3_aa: CASSQGVASAGELFF
cdr3_nt: TGTGCCAGCAGCCAAGGGGTCGCGTCCGCCGGGGAGCTGTTTTTT

d_call: .
clone_size: .
j_call: TRBJ2-3
v_call: TRBV13
cdr3_aa: CASSPKDGTTQYF
cdr3_nt: TGTGCCAGCAGCCCCAAGGACGGAACCACGCAGTATTTT

d_call: .
clone_size: .
j_call: TRBJ2-5
v_call: TRBV18
cdr3_aa: CASSPRMQETQYF
cdr3_nt: TGTGCCAGCTCACCTCGGATGCAAGAGACCCAGTACTTC

d_call: .
clone_size: .
j_call: TRBJ1-1
v_call: TRBV20-1
cdr3_aa: CSARKTFEAFF
cdr3_nt: TGCAGTGCTAGAAAGACATTTGAAGCTTTCTTT

d_call: .
clone_size: .
j_call: TRBJ2-7
v_call: TRBV4-3
cdr3_aa: CASTAKGVAYEQYF
cdr3_nt: TGCGCCAGCACCGCCAAAGGGGTCGCCTACGAGCAGTACTTC

d_call: .
clone_size: .
j_call: TRBJ1-2
v_call: TRBV4-2
cdr3_aa: CASSQDTTGSAYGYTF
cdr3_nt: TGTGCCAGCAGCCAGGACACGACAGGTTCCGCCTATGGCTACACCTTC

d_call: TRBD1
clone_size: .
j_call: TRBJ2-7
v_call: TRBV7-9
cdr3_aa: CASSSSWDRGYEQYF
cdr3_nt: TGTGCCAGCAGCTCCAGTTGGGACAGGGGGTACGAGCAGTACTTC

d_call: .
clone_size: .
j_call: TRBJ1-1
v_call: TRBV14
cdr3_aa: CASSQTQGRNTEAFF
cdr3_nt: TGTGCCAGCAGCCAAACGCAGGGGAGAAACACTGAAGCTTTCTTT

d_call: TRBD1
clone_size: .
j_call: TRBJ2-7
v_call: TRBV4-2
cdr3_aa: CASSQETGGSYEQYF
cdr3_nt: TGTGCCAGCAGCCAAGAGACAGGGGGCTCCTACGAGCAGTACTTC

d_call: .
clone_size: .
j_call: TRBJ1-2
v_call: TRBV30
cdr3_aa: CAPSRHYGYTF
cdr3_nt: TGTGCCCCCTCGAGGCACTATGGCTACACCTTC

d_call: .
clone_size: .
j_call: TRBJ1-6
v_call: TRBV20-1
cdr3_aa: CSARDSKSSYNSPLHF
cdr3_nt: TGCAGTGCTAGAGATAGCAAAAGCTCCTATAATTCACCCCTCCACTTT

d_call: TRBD1
clone_size: .
j_call: TRBJ2-5
v_call: TRBV7-2
cdr3_aa: CASSFAQGLQETQYF
cdr3_nt: TGTGCCAGCAGCTTTGCACAGGGGCTCCAAGAGACCCAGTACTTC

d_call: TRBD2
clone_size: .
j_call: TRBJ2-7
v_call: TRBV6-1
cdr3_aa: CASSKTSGGTYYEQYF
cdr3_nt: TGTGCCAGCAGTAAAACTAGCGGGGGGACATACTACGAGCAGTACTTC

d_call: .
clone_size: .
j_call: TRBJ2-3
v_call: TRBV20-1
cdr3_aa: CSASGGRGRLDTQYF
cdr3_nt: TGCAGTGCTAGCGGGGGGCGGGGCCGGTTGGATACGCAGTATTTT

d_call: TRBD2
clone_size: few
j_call: TRBJ2-7
v_call: TRBV13
cdr3_aa: CASSLGRGDEQYF
cdr3_nt: TGTGCCAGCAGTCTCGGTCGGGGGGACGAGCAGTACTTC

d_call: .
clone_size: .
j_call: TRBJ2-7
v_call: TRBV12-3/TRBV12-4
cdr3_aa: CASSITGTQSYEQYF
cdr3_nt: TGTGCCAGCAGTATCACCGGGACACAATCCTACGAGCAGTACTTC

d_call: .
clone_size: .
j_call: TRBJ2-3
v_call: TRBV6-5
cdr3_aa: CASGDQGKADTQYF
cdr3_nt: TGTGCCAGCGGGGACCAGGGAAAGGCAGATACGCAGTATTTT

d_call: .
clone_size: .
j_call: TRBJ1-1
v_call: TRBV20-1
cdr3_aa: CSARDGGRTEAFF
cdr3_nt: TGCAGTGCTAGAGATGGGGGACGGACTGAAGCTTTCTTT

d_call: TRBD2
clone_size: .
j_call: TRBJ2-1
v_call: TRBV20-1
cdr3_aa: CSAGTRVF
cdr3_nt: TGCAGTGCAGGGACTAGGGTCTTC

d_call: .
clone_size: once
j_call: TRBJ2-5
v_call: TRBV5-1
cdr3_aa: CASSLWATQETQYF
cdr3_nt: TGCGCCAGCAGCTTGTGGGCAACACAAGAGACCCAGTACTTC

d_call: TRBD2
clone_size: .
j_call: TRBJ2-5
v_call: TRBV3-1
cdr3_aa: CASSQRGGGETQYF
cdr3_nt: TGTGCCAGCAGCCAACGGGGGGGAGGGGAGACCCAGTACTTC

d_call: .
clone_size: .
j_call: TRBJ2-2
v_call: TRBV4-2
cdr3_aa: CASSQEPWNTGELFF
cdr3_nt: TGTGCCAGCAGCCAAGAACCCTGGAACACCGGGGAGCTGTTTTTT

d_call: .
clone_size: .
j_call: TRBJ2-7
v_call: TRBV9
cdr3_aa: CASSVELGPSYEQYF
cdr3_nt: TGTGCCAGCAGCGTAGAGCTAGGCCCCTCCTACGAGCAGTACTTC

d_call: .
clone_size: .
j_call: TRBJ2-3
v_call: TRBV6-2/TRBV6-3
cdr3_aa: CASSPPLDTQYF
cdr3_nt: TGTGCCAGCAGTCCGCCCTTAGATACGCAGTATTTT

d_call: .
clone_size: .
j_call: TRBJ2-1
v_call: TRBV7-2
cdr3_aa: CAHPRGTRCSNEQFF
cdr3_nt: TGTGCCCACCCCAGGGGGACTAGGTGTTCAAATGAGCAGTTCTTC

d_call: .
clone_size: .
j_call: TRBJ2-7
v_call: TRBV14
cdr3_aa: CASSQGRKYEQYF
cdr3_nt: TGTGCCAGCAGCCAAGGCAGGAAGTACGAGCAGTACTTC

d_call: .
clone_size: .
j_call: TRBJ2-7
v_call: TRBV11-2
cdr3_aa: CASSWRTSRYEQYF
cdr3_nt: TGTGCCAGCAGCTGGAGGACATCTCGCTACGAGCAGTACTTC

d_call: .
clone_size: .
j_call: TRBJ1-1
v_call: TRBV9
cdr3_aa: CASSVGGGQNTEAFF
cdr3_nt: TGTGCCAGCAGCGTAGGAGGGGGGCAAAACACTGAAGCTTTCTTT

d_call: .
clone_size: .
j_call: TRBJ1-1
v_call: TRBV5-6
cdr3_aa: CASSLWPSNTEAFF
cdr3_nt: TGTGCCAGCAGCTTGTGGCCGAGCAACACTGAAGCTTTCTTT

d_call: TRBD1
clone_size: .
j_call: TRBJ1-6
v_call: TRBV5-4
cdr3_aa: CASKDRGTSPLHF
cdr3_nt: TGTGCCAGCAAGGACAGGGGGACTTCACCCCTCCACTTT

d_call: .
clone_size: .
j_call: TRBJ1-2
v_call: TRBV5-1
cdr3_aa: CASSLAAGGRDGYTF
cdr3_nt: TGCGCCAGCAGCTTGGCCGCGGGGGGCAGGGATGGCTACACCTTC

d_call: .
clone_size: .
j_call: TRBJ2-7
v_call: TRBV6-5
cdr3_aa: CASSPQQGSYEQYF
cdr3_nt: TGTGCCAGCAGTCCCCAACAGGGAAGCTACGAGCAGTACTTC

d_call: .
clone_size: .
j_call: TRBJ2-3
v_call: TRBV12-3/TRBV12-4
cdr3_aa: CASSLPGPQYF
cdr3_nt: TGTGCCAGCAGTCTCCCGGGACCGCAGTATTTT